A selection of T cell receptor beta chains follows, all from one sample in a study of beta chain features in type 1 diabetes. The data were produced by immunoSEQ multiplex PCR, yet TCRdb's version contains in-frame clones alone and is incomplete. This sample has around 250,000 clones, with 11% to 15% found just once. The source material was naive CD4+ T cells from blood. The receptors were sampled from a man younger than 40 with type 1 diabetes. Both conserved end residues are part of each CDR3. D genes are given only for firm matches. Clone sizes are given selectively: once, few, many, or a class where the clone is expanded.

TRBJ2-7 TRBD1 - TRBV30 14 TGTGCCTGGAGTGCGTGGACAGGGGGCTACGAGCAGTACTTC CAWSAWTGGYEQYF
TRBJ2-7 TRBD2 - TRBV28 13 TGTGCCACTACGCCTAGCGGGAAGTACGAGCAGTACTTC CATTPSGKYEQYF
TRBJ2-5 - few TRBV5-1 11 TGCGCCAGCAGCCGGGAAGAGACCCAGTACTTC CASSREETQYF
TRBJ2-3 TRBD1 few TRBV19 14 TGTGCCAGTGCCGGGACAGGGACGGCAGATACGCAGTATTTT CASAGTGTADTQYF
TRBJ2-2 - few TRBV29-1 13 TGCAGCGTTACGAGGACTGAAACCGGGGAGCTGTTTTTT CSVTRTETGELFF
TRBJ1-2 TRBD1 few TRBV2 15 TGTGCCAGCAGCGAGAGGGACAGTCGAGACTATGGCTACACCTTC CASSERDSRDYGYTF
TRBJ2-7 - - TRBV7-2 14 TGTGCCAGCAGCTTAGGGAGGGCTCTCAACGAGCAGTACTTC CASSLGRALNEQYF
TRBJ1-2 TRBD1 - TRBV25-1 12 TGTGCCAGCAGAGCAGGGGGCGGGGGCTACACCTTC CASRAGGGGYTF
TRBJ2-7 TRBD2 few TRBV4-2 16 TGTGCCAGCAGCTTCCGGACTAGCGGGGGATACTACGAGCAGTACTTC CASSFRTSGGYYEQYF
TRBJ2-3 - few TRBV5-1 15 TGCGCCAGCAGCTTGGTGGCAGAACCCTTGGATACGCAGTATTTT CASSLVAEPLDTQYF
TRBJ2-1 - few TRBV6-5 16 TGTGCCAGCAGTTACGCCGGGGGAGAGATCTACAATGAGCAGTTCTTC CASSYAGGEIYNEQFF
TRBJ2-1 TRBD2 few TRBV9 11 TGTGCCAGCAGCGGGGACTACGAGCAGTTCTTC CASSGDYEQFF
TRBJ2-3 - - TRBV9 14 TGTGCCAGCAGCGTAGATCTAGGCACAGATACGCAGTATTTT CASSVDLGTDTQYF
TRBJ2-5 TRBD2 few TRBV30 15 TGTGCCTGGAGCGGAGGTAGCGGGATAAAAGAGACCCAGTACTTC CAWSGGSGIKETQYF
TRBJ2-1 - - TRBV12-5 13 TGTGCTAGTGGTCTCTTCTCCTACAATGAGCAGTTCTTC CASGLFSYNEQFF
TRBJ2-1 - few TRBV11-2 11 TGTGCCAGCAGCCCCTTTGATGAGCAGTTCTTC CASSPFDEQFF
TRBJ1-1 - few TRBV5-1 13 TGCGCCAGCAGCCCGGGGGATTCGGGGGTAGCTTTCTTT CASSPGDSGVAFF
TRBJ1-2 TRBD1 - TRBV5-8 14 TGTGCCAGCAGCCCCCGGGACAGGGCGCATGGCTACACCTTC CASSPRDRAHGYTF
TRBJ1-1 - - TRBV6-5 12 TGTGCCAGCAGACAGGGAGGGACTGAAGCTTTCTTT CASRQGGTEAFF
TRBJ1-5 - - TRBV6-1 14 TGTGCCAGCAGTGAAACAGATAGCAATCAGCCCCAGCATTTT CASSETDSNQPQHF
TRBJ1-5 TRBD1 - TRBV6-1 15 TGTGCCAGCAGTGGCGCCGACAGGGCACATCAGCCCCAGCATTTT CASSGADRAHQPQHF
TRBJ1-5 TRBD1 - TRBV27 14 TGTGCCAGCAGCACCGGGACAGGTGATCAGCCCCAGCATTTT CASSTGTGDQPQHF
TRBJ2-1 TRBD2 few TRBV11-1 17 TGTGCCAGCAGCTTAGAACTAGCGGGAGGGCCTTGGAATGAGCAGTTCTTC CASSLELAGGPWNEQFF
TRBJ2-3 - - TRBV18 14 TGTGCCAGCTCCACCAGGGGAAGCACAGATACGCAGTATTTT CASSTRGSTDTQYF
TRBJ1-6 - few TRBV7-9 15 TGTGCCAGCAGCTTAGAAGGGGCCTCAAATTCACCCCTCCACTTT CASSLEGASNSPLHF
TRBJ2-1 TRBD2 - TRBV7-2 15 TGTGCCAGCAGCCCGGCAAGCGGGGGGATAGGTGAGCAGTTCTTC CASSPASGGIGEQFF
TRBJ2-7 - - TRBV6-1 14 TGTGCCAGCAGGACGGACATCAACGCAGGGGAGCAGTACTTC CASRTDINAGEQYF
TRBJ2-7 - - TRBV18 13 TGTGCCAGCTCAAGGGGGTCCCGCGACGAGCAGTACTTC CASSRGSRDEQYF
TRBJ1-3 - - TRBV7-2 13 TGTGCCAGCAGCCCGGACCCGGAGGACACCATATATTTT CASSPDPEDTIYF
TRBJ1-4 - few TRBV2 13 TGTGCCAGCAGCCGGGACTGGAATGAAAAACTGTTTTTT CASSRDWNEKLFF
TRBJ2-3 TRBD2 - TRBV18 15 TGTGCCAGCTCAGCTAGCGGGAGGGCCCAAGATACGCAGTATTTT CASSASGRAQDTQYF
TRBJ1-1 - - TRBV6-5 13 TGTGCCAGCATGCGCAGGGCGAACACTGAAGCTTTCTTT CASMRRANTEAFF
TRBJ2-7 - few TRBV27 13 TGTGCCAGCAGTAGACCCGCCGGGGGAGAGCAGTACTTC CASSRPAGGEQYF
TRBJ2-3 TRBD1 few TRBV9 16 TGTGCCAGCAGCGTTCTGGGGACAGGTGGCACAGATACGCAGTATTTT CASSVLGTGGTDTQYF
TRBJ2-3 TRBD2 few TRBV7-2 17 TGTGCCAGCAGCTCGGGACTAGCGGGAGGGCCGACAGATACGCAGTATTTT CASSSGLAGGPTDTQYF
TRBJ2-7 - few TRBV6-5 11 TGTGCCAGCAGGGGCGCCTACGAGCAGTACTTC CASRGAYEQYF
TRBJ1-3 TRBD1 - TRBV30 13 TGTGCCTGGGACAGGGACTCTGGAAACACCATATATTTT CAWDRDSGNTIYF
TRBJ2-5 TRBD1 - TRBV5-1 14 TGCGCCAGCAGCCTCGGACAGGAGTCAGGGACCCAGTACTTC CASSLGQESGTQYF
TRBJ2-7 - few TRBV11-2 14 TGTGCCAGCAGCCCGCTACTAGGAGGGTACGAGCAGTACTTC CASSPLLGGYEQYF
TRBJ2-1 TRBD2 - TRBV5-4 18 TGTGCCAGCAGCTCCCCGGGACTAGCGGAGAGGGCTTACAATGAGCAGTTCTTC CASSSPGLAERAYNEQFF
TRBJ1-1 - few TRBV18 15 TGTGCCAGCTCACCATTGACTGAAGGGGACACTGAAGCTTTCTTT CASSPLTEGDTEAFF
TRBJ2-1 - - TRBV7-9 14 TGTGCCAGCAGCTTAGCGAGACGGGGCAATGAGCAGTTCTTC CASSLARRGNEQFF
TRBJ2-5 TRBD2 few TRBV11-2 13 TGTGCCAGCAGCTTTAGCGGGGAAGAGACCCAGTACTTC CASSFSGEETQYF
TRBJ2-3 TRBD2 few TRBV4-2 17 TGTGCCAGCAGCCAAGATCCGCTAGCGGGGGGTGAAGATACGCAGTATTTT CASSQDPLAGGEDTQYF
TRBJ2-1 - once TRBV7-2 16 TGTGCCAGCAGCTTAGCCCCGGACAGTGAATACAATGAGCAGTTCTTC CASSLAPDSEYNEQFF
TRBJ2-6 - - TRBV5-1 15 TGCGCCAGCAGCTTGGCCAGCTCTGGGGCCAACGTCCTGACTTTC CASSLASSGANVLTF
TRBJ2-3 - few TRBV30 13 TGTGCCTGGAGTGTATCGGGCACAGATACGCAGTATTTT CAWSVSGTDTQYF
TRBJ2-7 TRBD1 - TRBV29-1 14 TGCAGCGTTGTGGGGGACAGGGTATCTGGCGAGCAGTACTTC CSVVGDRVSGEQYF
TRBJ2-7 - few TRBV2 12 TGTGCCAGCAGGCCCCAGGGGGGAGAGCAGTACTTC CASRPQGGEQYF
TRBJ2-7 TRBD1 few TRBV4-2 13 TGTGCCAGCAGCTTGGACAGGGTAAGGGAGCAGTACTTC CASSLDRVREQYF
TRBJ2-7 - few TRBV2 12 TGTGCCAGCGGTGCGAGCGGAGACGAGCAGTACTTC CASGASGDEQYF
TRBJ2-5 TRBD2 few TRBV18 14 TGTGCCAGCTCCCCCACTAGCGGCCAAGAGACCCAGTACTTC CASSPTSGQETQYF